This T cell receptor beta chain was observed in a study of cytomegalovirus exposure and HLA in healthy donors (dated by TCRdb to 2016 to 2017). For the wider study: A later analysis indicated that the roughly 120 validation repertoires were generated on the platform also employed for the 650 to 850 repertoires of the first cohort. The study aimed to test whether cataloging public T cell receptors could reveal signatures of past pathogen exposure. The study combined high-throughput TCR immunosequencing, statistical association of individual TCRs with disease status, and machine learning to predict cytomegalovirus infection status. In addition to the first cohort of 666 subjects, a separate validation cohort of approximately 110 different subjects was used.

This clone appeared a single time. This clone's antigen is unknown. Base quality data are lacking; no much larger clone is found one base away. Separate from the roughly 650-subject first cohort, the validation cohort of 120 subjects was the group to which the donors belonged. Broader findings and caveats from the paper: A few of the identified cytomegalovirus-associated TCR beta chains were confirmed in vitro to be specific for cytomegalovirus antigens. In the study, some 160 TCR beta chains were listed as associated with cytomegalovirus. It was suggested by the authors that the approach could potentially be generalized to other disease states and immunological phenotypes. A later analysis found that TCRs clustered in the first cohort also tended to co-occur in the approximately 120 validation repertoires, with 94% of cluster scores above 0. A later analysis lacked HLA typing for the validation cohort, so it scored co-occurrence in that cohort across all 120 repertoires. While some public TCRs were present in many individuals, most TCR sequences turned up only very rarely across donors. Cytomegalovirus status was reported to be diagnosed by the classifier with high specificity and sensitivity in both the original and validation cohorts.

Libraries were constructed by the immunoSEQ multiplex PCR assay. Per the source publication's procedure: A statistical classification framework was built to diagnose cytomegalovirus status from the catalog of TCR beta chain sequences. The clones in this table, taken by TCRdb from immuneACCESS, are in-frame only. Not every clone is retained; where verified, under half of the shortfall comes from an unresolved V gene, and the cause of the rest is unknown. That table is the source of V, J and clone size, and D and trimming were worked out from the DNA. The sample has 150,000 to 200,000 clones on record, roughly 85% of them singletons. Of the sample, roughly 15% falls within the top ten clones. This TCR was sampled from a man younger than 35 in good health and CMV-seropositive. Sequenced material: PBMCs.

The bases read TGCGCCAGCAGCTCGACTAGCGGGAGTGGCTATGAGCAGTTCTTC. Translated, it reads CASSSTSGSGYEQFF. This sequence uses TRBV5-1 and TRBJ2-1, with TRBD2 matching 12 junction bases. The CDR3 numbers 15 residues from cysteine through phenylalanine. Of all the DNA, just the CDR3 is kept, 45 bases in frame from base 1. Trimmed from V: 3 bases; trimmed from J: 8 bases; junction bases lacking a gene match: 6. Sequences SGHRS (CDR1) and YFSETQ (CDR2) are obtained from the germline V gene. Full variable domain (CDR3 extended with the reference TRBV5-1 and TRBJ2-1 proteins): KAGVTQTPRYLIKTRGQQVTLSCSPISGHRSVSWYQQTPGQGLQFLFEYFSETQRNKGNFPGRFSGRQFSNSRSEMNVSTLELGDSALYLCASSSTSGSGYEQFFGPGTRLTVL.